Each of the 3 T cell receptor beta chains below was sequenced from the same sample in a study of T cell changes during pregnancy in multiple sclerosis. The repertoire was sequenced with immunoSEQ multiplex PCR; TCRdb's copy has only in-frame clones and lacks some. Among about 57,000 clones, approximately 90% were seen once, and the ten largest hold 3% to 4%. The material sequenced was peripheral blood, taken after pregnancy. The receptors come from a female donor in good health, enrolled as a control in a pregnancy study.

J is TRBJ2-2 and V is TRBV18; no clear D. V gave up 6 bases and J gave up 1 base, with 6 bases separating them. Looked up from germline, CDR1 is KGHSH and CDR2 is LQKENI. This CDR3 has 13 amino acids. This chain's CDR3 is CASSLLNTGELFF. The DNA for the CDR3 is TGTGCCAGCTCCCTCTTGAACACCGGGGAGCTGTTTTTT.

V usage is TRBV11-2 and J usage is TRBJ2-1; possibly TRBD1 for D (6 bases). The CDR3 runs to 12 residues. Trimming pared 5 bases from V and 7 bases from J, leaving 9 bases between. The germline V gene has CDR1 SGHAT and CDR2 FQNNGV. This chain's CDR3 is CASSLQGNEQFF. In nucleotides, the CDR3 is TGTGCCAGCAGCCTCCAGGGGAATGAGCAGTTCTTC. Full variable domain (outside the CDR3, taken from reference TRBV11-2 and TRBJ2-1): EAGVAQSPRYKIIEKRQSVAFWCNPISGHATLYWYQQILGQGPKLLIQFQNNGVVDDSQLPKDRFSAERLKGVDSTLKIQPAKLEDSAVYLCASSLQGNEQFFGPGTRLTVL.

The chain links TRBV14 to TRBJ2-7, with 9 bases fitting TRBD2. V gave up 0 bases and J gave up 7 bases; unmatched junction bases: 16. This CDR3 is built from 18 residues. The germline V gene has CDR1 SGHDN and CDR2 FVKESK. DNA of the CDR3: TGTGCCAGCAGCCAAGAGCGCGGGTTTAGCGGGGGCCTCTGGGAGCAGTACTTC. The encoded protein is CASSQERGFSGGLWEQYF.